This T cell receptor beta chain was identified during a study of circulating and synovial CD4+ cells in juvenile arthritis. Study conclusions and caveats: These blood cells shared more CDR3 sequences with synovium than bulk blood. The pathogenic-like versus bulk T cell difference escaped Vbeta family analysis. Measured synovium overlap likely understates the true shared repertoire.

With regard to this clone: Its antigen is still unknown.

Patients with active juvenile idiopathic arthritis donated these samples. The CDR3 spans 15 residues. V shed 1 base, J shed 7 bases, and the junction held 4 bases outside the gene matches. The germline gives CDR1 MGHRA, CDR2 YSYEKL. Method: immunoSEQ multiplex PCR; TCRdb's copy keeps in-frame clones and lacks some. This sample has 30,000 to 40,000 clones, with about 95% found just once. Sample: CD4+ T cells from blood. The receptor was derived from a human donor with juvenile idiopathic arthritis. The chain employs TRBV4-1 and TRBJ2-1, with 10 bases aligning to TRBD2. Written as DNA, the CDR3 is TGCGCCAGCAGCCAAGTGGTAGCGGGGGGAAATGAGCAGTTCTTC. It yields the protein CASSQVVAGGNEQFF.